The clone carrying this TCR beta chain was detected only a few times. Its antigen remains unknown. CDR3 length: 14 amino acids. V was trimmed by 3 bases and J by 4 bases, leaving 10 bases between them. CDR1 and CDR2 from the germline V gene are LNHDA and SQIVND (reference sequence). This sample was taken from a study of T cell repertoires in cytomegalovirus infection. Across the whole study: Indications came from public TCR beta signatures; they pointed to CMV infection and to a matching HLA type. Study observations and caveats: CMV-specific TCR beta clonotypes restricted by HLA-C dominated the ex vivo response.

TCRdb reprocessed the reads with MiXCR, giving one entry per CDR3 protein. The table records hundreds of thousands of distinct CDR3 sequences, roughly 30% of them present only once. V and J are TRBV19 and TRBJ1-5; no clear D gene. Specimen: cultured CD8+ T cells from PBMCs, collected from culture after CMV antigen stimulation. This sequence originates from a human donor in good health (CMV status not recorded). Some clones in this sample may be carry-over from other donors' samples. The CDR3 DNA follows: TGTGCCAGTAGTATCTGGTCCCCTAATCAGCCCCAGCATTTT. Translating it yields CASSIWSPNQPQHF.